A single sample gave rise to the 8 T cell receptor beta chains below, sequenced in a study of cytomegalovirus exposure and HLA in healthy donors. The table came from immunoSEQ multiplex PCR; TCRdb's copy has only in-frame clones and leaves some out. Of 110,000 or so clones in the sample, around 85% were seen once. Sequencing was done on a sample of PBMCs. The receptors stem from a woman aged 18 to 35 in good health and CMV-seronegative.

The chain recombines TRBV7-9 with TRBJ1-1; 7 positions match TRBD1. Trimming took 5 bases from V and 4 from J; bases not matched to a gene: 1. This CDR3 is 12 amino acids long. CDR1 is SEHNR and CDR2 is FQNEAQ in the germline V gene (reference sequence). For the CDR3, the DNA is TGTGCCAGCAGCCCAGGGGGCACTGAAGCTTTCTTT. Translated: CASSPGGTEAFF.

The gene calls are TRBV6-1 and TRBJ2-3; a possible D gene is TRBD2 (7 bases). CDR1 and CDR2 (germline): MNHNS, SASEGT. The CDR3 totals 15 residues. Trimming removed 4 bases from V and 5 bases from J, with 16 bases in between. The CDR3 DNA reads TGTGCCAGCAGTGGCCAGGCGGGGGCGGGAGATACGCAGTATTTT. Protein sequence: CASSGQAGAGDTQYF.

This clone was observed a single time. This chain uses TRBV6-5 with TRBJ2-7; 10 bases line up with TRBD1. Germline-derived CDR1 and CDR2 are MNHEY and SVGAGI. V dropped 2 bases and J dropped 3; count of bases not matched to a gene: 4. The CDR3 is 15 residues long. The DNA for the CDR3 is TGTGCCAGCAGTTACCTCGGGACAGGGGACTACGAGCAGTACTTC. It translates to CASSYLGTGDYEQYF.

The genes are TRBV5-5 and TRBJ2-5; 13 bases agree with TRBD2. With 4 bases clipped from V and 2 bases from J, the junction kept 8 bases outside the gene matches. Per germline, CDR1 SGHKS and CDR2 YYEKEE (reference sequence). CDR3 length equals 17 residues. CDR3 loop: CASSKGTSGVMQETQYF. The CDR3 DNA is TGTGCCAGCAGCAAGGGGACTAGCGGGGTAATGCAAGAGACCCAGTACTTC.

This chain uses TRBV30 with TRBJ2-5; TRBD2 agrees at 7 bases. This CDR3 has 15 amino acids. The V and J ends lost 2 bases and 0 bases, in that order; junction bases with no gene match: 6. Germline V gives CDR1 GTSNPN, CDR2 SVGIG (reference sequence). The CDR3 region is CAWSSQRGYQETQYF. For the CDR3, the DNA is TGTGCCTGGAGTTCCCAGCGGGGCTACCAAGAGACCCAGTACTTC.

This clone appeared a single time. This chain uses TRBV10-3 with TRBJ1-4; possibly TRBD1 for D (5 bases). Trimming stripped 0 bases from V and 6 bases from J, with 8 bases between. CDR3 length equals 14 residues. From germline, CDR1 is ENHRY and CDR2 SYGVKD. Here the CDR3 reads CAISESSGYEKLFF. CDR3 bases: TGTGCCATCAGTGAGTCTTCAGGGTATGAAAAACTGTTTTTT.

This clone was detected only once. The chain combines TRBV27 with TRBJ1-5; D possibly corresponds to TRBD1 (6 bases). The CDR3 length is 14 residues. V lost 0 bases and J 6 bases, leaving 9 bases between the germline ends. The germline V gene encodes CDR1 MNHEY and CDR2 SMNVEV (reference sequence). This CDR3 reads CASSLSLGGQPQHF. The CDR3 DNA sequence: TGTGCCAGCAGTTTATCTTTAGGGGGTCAGCCCCAGCATTTT.

The chain is built from TRBV2 and TRBJ2-2; TRBD2 matches 12 bases. Germline loops: CDR1 SNHLY, CDR2 FYNNEI. The V gene end was trimmed by 4 bases and the J gene end by 1 base; junction bases not matched to a gene: 1. The CDR3 is made up of 16 amino acids. CDR3 in amino acids: CASSVGLAGNTGELFF. Written as DNA, the CDR3 is TGTGCCAGCAGTGTGGGACTAGCGGGGAACACCGGGGAGCTGTTTTTT.